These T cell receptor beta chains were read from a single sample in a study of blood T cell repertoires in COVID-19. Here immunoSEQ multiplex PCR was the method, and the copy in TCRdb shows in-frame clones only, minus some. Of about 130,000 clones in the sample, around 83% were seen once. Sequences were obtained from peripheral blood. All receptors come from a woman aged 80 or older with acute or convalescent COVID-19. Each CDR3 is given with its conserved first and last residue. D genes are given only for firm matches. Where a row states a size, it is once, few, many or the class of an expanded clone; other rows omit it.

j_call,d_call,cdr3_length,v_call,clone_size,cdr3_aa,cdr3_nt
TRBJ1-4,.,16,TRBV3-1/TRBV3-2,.,CASSQDGGFSNEKLFF,TGTGCCAGCAGCCAAGATGGAGGCTTCTCTAATGAAAAACTGTTTTTT
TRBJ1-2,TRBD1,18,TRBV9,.,CASSRRLTGGYSTYGYTF,TGTGCCAGCAGCCGAAGATTGACAGGGGGGTATTCCACTTATGGCTACACCTTC
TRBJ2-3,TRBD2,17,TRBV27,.,CASRPSVGRGSTDTQYF,TGTGCCAGTCGGCCTTCAGTCGGGAGGGGAAGCACAGATACGCAGTATTTT
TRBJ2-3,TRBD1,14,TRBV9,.,CASSVGQGYDTQYF,TGTGCCAGCAGCGTAGGACAGGGCTATGATACGCAGTATTTT
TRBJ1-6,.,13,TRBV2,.,CASSPDSGSPLHF,TGTGCCAGCAGTCCGGACAGTGGGTCACCCCTCCACTTT
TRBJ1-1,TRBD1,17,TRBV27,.,CASSRTGSFSMNTEAFF,TGTGCCAGCAGTCGGACAGGGTCCTTTTCGATGAACACTGAAGCTTTCTTT
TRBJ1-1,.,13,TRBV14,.,CASSFDMNTEAFF,TGTGCCAGCAGCTTCGACATGAACACTGAAGCTTTCTTT
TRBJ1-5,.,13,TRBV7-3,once,CASSKEYSQPQHF,TGTGCCAGCAGCAAGGAGTATTCTCAGCCCCAGCATTTT
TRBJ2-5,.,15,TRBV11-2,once,CASSEGRGPKETQYF,TGTGCCAGCAGCGAAGGGCGGGGACCAAAAGAGACCCAGTACTTC
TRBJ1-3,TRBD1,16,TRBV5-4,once,CASSFPDRQSGNTIYF,TGTGCCAGCAGCTTCCCGGACAGGCAATCTGGAAACACCATATATTTT
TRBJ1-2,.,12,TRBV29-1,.,CSVGPGARGYTF,TGCAGCGTTGGGCCAGGGGCACGTGGCTACACCTTC
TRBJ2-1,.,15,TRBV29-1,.,CSVGPAEWSYNEQFF,TGCAGCGTTGGCCCCGCGGAGTGGTCCTACAATGAGCAGTTCTTC
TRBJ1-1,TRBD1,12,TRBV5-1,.,CASSYGQGEAFF,TGCGCCAGCAGCTACGGACAGGGTGAAGCTTTCTTT
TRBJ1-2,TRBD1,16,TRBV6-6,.,CASSHDGTGGDYGYTF,TGTGCCAGCAGCCATGACGGGACAGGGGGGGACTATGGCTACACCTTC
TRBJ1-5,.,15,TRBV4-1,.,CASSQEGRSNQPQHF,TGCGCCAGCAGCCAAGAGGGGAGGAGCAATCAGCCCCAGCATTTT
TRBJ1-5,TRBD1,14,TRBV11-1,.,CASSRQGGNQPQHF,TGTGCCAGCAGCCGACAGGGGGGAAATCAGCCCCAGCATTTT
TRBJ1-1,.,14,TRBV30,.,CAWSLLTGNTEAFF,TGTGCCTGGAGTCTACTGACAGGGAACACTGAAGCTTTCTTT
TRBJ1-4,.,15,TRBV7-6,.,CASSSSRVKNEKLFF,TGTGCCAGCAGCTCGAGCAGGGTGAAGAATGAAAAACTGTTTTTT
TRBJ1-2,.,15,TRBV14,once,CASSQDQQPNYGYTF,TGTGCCAGCAGCCAAGATCAACAGCCTAACTATGGCTACACCTTC
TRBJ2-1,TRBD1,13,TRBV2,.,CASGDRVGNEQFF,TGTGCCAGCGGGGACAGGGTCGGTAATGAGCAGTTCTTC
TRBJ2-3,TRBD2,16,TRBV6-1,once,CASSEVSSGGRDTQYF,TGTGCCAGCAGTGAAGTGTCGAGCGGGGGGAGGGATACGCAGTATTTT
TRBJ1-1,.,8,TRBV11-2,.,CASSVGGF,TGTGCCAGCAGTGTAGGGGGATTT
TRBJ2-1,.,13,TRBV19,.,CASSLSVWNEQFF,TGTGCCAGTAGTCTATCCGTATGGAATGAGCAGTTCTTC
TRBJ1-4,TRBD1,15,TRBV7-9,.,CASSSGTATNEKLFF,TGTGCCAGCAGCTCAGGGACAGCAACTAATGAAAAACTGTTTTTT
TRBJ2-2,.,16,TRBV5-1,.,CASSLAGGVNTGELFF,TGCGCCAGCAGCTTGGCCGGCGGGGTGAACACCGGGGAGCTGTTTTTT
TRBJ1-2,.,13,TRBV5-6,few,CASSFTVNYGYTF,TGTGCCAGCAGCTTCACGGTTAACTATGGCTACACCTTC
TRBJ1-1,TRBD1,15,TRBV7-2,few,CASSLFGQGPVEAFF,TGTGCCAGCAGCTTATTTGGACAGGGCCCGGTAGAAGCTTTCTTT
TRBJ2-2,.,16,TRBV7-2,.,CASSPRTGHGTGELFF,TGTGCCAGCAGCCCGAGGACGGGACACGGAACCGGGGAGCTGTTTTTT
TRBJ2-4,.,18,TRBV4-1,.,CAFHQGGHSSLAKNIQYF,TGCGCCTTCCACCAGGGGGGTCACAGCTCACTAGCCAAAAACATTCAGTACTTC